This T cell receptor (beta chain) is drawn from a study of T cells in localized non-small cell lung cancer. Some clones are missing from TCRdb's copy, which holds only in-frame ones; the method was immunoSEQ multiplex PCR. The sample contains about 30,000 clones, around 94% of which appear only once. Points from the study as a whole: It remains possible that heterogeneity exists, since only one tumor region was sequenced. The greatest T cell clonality was found in uninvolved adjacent lung (higher than in tumor). A median of approximately 60 of the top 100 tumor clones appeared in adjacent lung, which was paired and uninvolved.

V lost 5 bases and J lost 6, with 17 bases in between. The CDR3 spans 15 residues. CDR1 is SGHRS, CDR2 YFSETQ, per germline. This clone showed up just a few times. Its antigen remains unknown. The receptor's source is a woman aged 40 to 75 with stage I lung adenocarcinoma. The chain is built from TRBV5-1 and TRBJ2-2, with a weak D call TRBD1 (6 bases). The starting material was peripheral blood, obtained before any cancer treatment. CDR3 in DNA: TGCGCCAGCAGAGGTATGGCAGGGGCGTCCGGGGAGCTGTTTTTT. It is translated as CASRGMAGASGELFF.